This entry describes one TCR beta chain. This entry belongs to a study of T cells expressing NK-cell markers. Study in general: Sorted CD3+CD56-NKG2C+, CD3+CD56+NKG2C- and CD3+CD56+NKG2C+ T cells were the source of the TCR beta repertoires.

Each CDR3 protein gets one entry in TCRdb, which reprocessed the 5' RACE reads and gives no DNA. This sample's clone table lists some 150,000 distinct CDR3 sequences. Sequences were obtained from blood T cells: a sorted CD56 or NKG2C T cell subset, CD4+ or CD8+ T cells, or bulk PBMC T cells (not recorded which). This sequence was found in a man younger than 35 in good health.

CDR3 loop: CASSDLTGREANVLTF. The chain links TRBV25-1 to TRBJ2-6; TCRdb outputs TRBD1, but without DNA this stays unchecked. This CDR3 has 16 residues. CDR1 is MGHDK and CDR2 is SYGVNS in the germline V gene.